This entry concerns a single TCR beta chain. This entry belongs to a study of blood T cell repertoires in COVID-19. Study background: Material from acute and convalescent COVID-19 was sourced from the United States, Italy and Spain.

This table comes from immunoSEQ multiplex PCR, and its TCRdb copy is limited to in-frame clones, with some not included. Of hundreds of thousands of clones detected, around 80% appear once; the ten largest clones hold 4.1%. With V trimmed by 3 bases and J by 7 bases, 6 bases remained unmatched. Germline CDR1 MGHRA, CDR2 YSYEKL. The CDR3 runs to 14 residues. The cohort comprised adults aged 18 to 89 years residing in under 30 US areas. Cohort assignment relied on participant-reported clinical history. V and J are TRBV4-1 and TRBJ1-5; 7 nucleotides line up with TRBD1. This clonotype originated in a young man with acute COVID-19. The sequencing input was PBMCs or T cells enriched from blood (not recorded which). CDR3 sequence reads: CASSHTGVGQPQHF. DNA for the CDR3: TGCGCCAGCAGCCACACAGGGGTAGGACAGCCCCAGCATTTT.